The 6 T cell receptor beta chains below were found in one sample sequenced in a study of Ad26.COV2.S vaccination and SARS-CoV-2 variants. Documented treatment: roughly 18 received Ad26.COV2.S at low or high dose, single or two shots; several received placebo; per-sample allocation not given. Day 63 after the first injection of vaccine or placebo was the sampling time. The repertoire was sequenced with immunoSEQ multiplex PCR; TCRdb's copy has only in-frame clones and lacks some. This sample has hundreds of thousands of clones, with 92% found just once. Sample: peripheral blood, taken in a trial of Ad26.COV2.S vaccine versus placebo. The receptors originated from a person between 18 and 65 years old who received the Ad26.COV2.S COVID-19 vaccine or a placebo.

The J gene is TRBJ2-3, the V gene TRBV5-1; D perhaps matches TRBD1 (6 bases). The V gene's germline CDR1 is SGHRS and CDR2 YFSETQ. The CDR3 runs to 15 residues. Deletions cut 0 bases from V and 1 base from J, with 9 bases between. The CDR3 nucleotides read TGCGCCAGCAGCTTGGTACAGGGTGGCACAGATACGCAGTATTTT. Protein: CASSLVQGGTDTQYF.

This clone appeared once. The chain is built from TRBV28 and TRBJ2-7, with D perhaps TRBD2 (7 bases). V was clipped by 3 bases and J by 5 bases, with 17 bases between them. Germline V lookup: CDR1 MDHEN, CDR2 SYDVKM. The CDR3 is made up of 15 amino acids. CDR3 loop: CASSFPGGGGDEQYF. For the CDR3, the DNA is TGTGCCAGCAGTTTCCCAGGTGGGGGGGGCGACGAGCAGTACTTC.

The V call is TRBV5-1, the J call TRBJ2-1; 14 nucleotides align to TRBD2. Germline V lookup: CDR1 SGHRS, CDR2 YFSETQ. This CDR3 comprises 15 residues. The ends lost 5 bases at V and 8 bases at J; junction bases unmatched: 6. The CDR3 protein is CASRPGLAGAYEQFF. CDR3 bases: TGCGCCAGCAGACCGGGACTAGCGGGGGCGTATGAGCAGTTCTTC.

About this clone itself: Within the sample, other DNA sequences also encode this same CDR3. The genes are TRBV25-1 and TRBJ1-1; D is uncertain. The V and J ends lost 0 bases and 3 bases respectively, with 11 bases between them. The CDR3 runs to 15 residues. From germline, CDR1 is MGHDK and CDR2 SYGVNS. CDR3 DNA: TGTGCCAGCAGTGAATACCGGGCGGTAGACACTGAAGCTTTCTTT. This codes for CASSEYRAVDTEAFF.

The gene calls are TRBV7-9 and TRBJ1-2; no definite D call. V lost 1 base and J lost 8, with 17 bases in between. The CDR3 extends over 15 amino acids. Germline V gene lookup returns CDR1 SEHNR and CDR2 FQNEAQ (reference sequence). Written as DNA, the CDR3 is TGTGCCAGCAGCTTAGTCAGTATGGGAGCAGTAGGCTACACCTTC. Translating it yields CASSLVSMGAVGYTF.

The chain employs TRBV10-1 and TRBJ2-5, with D possibly being TRBD2 (6 bases). Germline V gives CDR1 WNHNN, CDR2 SYGVQD (reference sequence). V shed 10 bases and J shed 9 bases, with 18 bases lying between them. The CDR3 has 12 residues. In nucleotides, the CDR3 is TGCGCCACCGCCGGGGAGGTTAAGTCCCAGTACTTC. Its translation is CATAGEVKSQYF.